The sequence of this T cell receptor beta chain was determined in a study of cytomegalovirus exposure and HLA in healthy donors. Study at large: Approximately 85 million unique TCRs from HLA-typed donors were held in an early release of data.

The CDR3 spans 15 residues. In germline, CDR1 is SNHLY, CDR2 FYNNEI. V gave up 3 bases and J gave up 6 bases, with 17 bases separating them. PCR was performed using 60 Vbeta and 13 Jbeta primers. This table comes from immunoSEQ multiplex PCR, and its TCRdb copy is limited to in-frame clones, with some not included. The table lists some 140,000 clones, around 85% of them singletons. The V gene is TRBV2, the J gene TRBJ1-1; tentatively, D is TRBD1 (5 bases). The receptor was isolated from a woman aged 50 to 60 in good health and CMV-seropositive. The sample was PBMCs. The CDR3 loop is CASSDSGGEGAEAFF. The CDR3 DNA sequence: TGTGCCAGCAGTGATTCCGGGGGTGAGGGAGCTGAAGCTTTCTTT.